This T cell receptor beta chain was captured by sequencing in a study of control samples from healthy donors and cancer patients. Using immunoSEQ multiplex PCR, the repertoire was profiled, and TCRdb retains in-frame clones only, with some absent. The table has about 110,000 clones, approximately 90% seen once. The sample was blood. This clonotype originated in a human donor in good health. The donor label of this sample is uncertain.

Here the CDR3 DNA reads TGTGCCAGCTCACCGGGGGACGTGGAGACCCAGTACTTC. The encoded protein is CASSPGDVETQYF. This chain uses TRBV18 with TRBJ2-5; D is tentatively TRBD1 or TRBD2 (5 bases each). V lost 3 bases to trimming and J lost 5 bases, with 10 bases between them. The CDR3 is 13 amino acids. Germline values: CDR1 KGHSH, CDR2 LQKENI.